The entry below describes one T cell receptor beta chain. Its antigen is still unknown. Genomic DNA constituted the template upon which TCR beta VDJ and CDR3 profiling was performed. Each CDR3 protein gets one entry after TCRdb re-called the reads with MiXCR. The sample includes 400,000 to 500,000 distinct CDR3 sequences, roughly 68% of them seen just once. The data were taken from a study of CD8+CD57+ T cells in acquired aplastic anemia. As for the study in general: Sorted CD4+ and CD8+ cells yielded DNA averaging around 3.2 ug. The average read count for CD4+ cells in healthy donors was about 9.9 million.

The germline V gene has CDR1 LNHNV and CDR2 YYDKDF (reference sequence). V lost 1 base, J lost 4 bases, and 6 bases stayed unmatched. The length of the CDR3 is 15 residues. Study findings and constraints: Common to patients and controls were 25 to 30 CD8+ CDR3 sequences. Patients and healthy controls showed no significant CD8+ Simpson's diversity difference.

The sample was sorted CD4+, CD8+, or CD8+CD57+ T cells (not recorded which) from PBMCs. This clonotype was obtained from a human donor in good health, serving as a control. The chain employs TRBV15 and TRBJ1-1; 7 bases match TRBD1. CDR3 sequence: CATSRGDSATTEAFF. Here the CDR3 DNA reads TGTGCCACCAGCAGAGGGGACAGTGCGACCACTGAAGCTTTCTTT.